The TCR beta chain under discussion was sequenced for a study of radiation and T cells in renal cell carcinoma. Overall study results and limits: From baseline, blood top tumor clonotypes peaked at 2 weeks post-radiation. No pretreatment tumor biopsies were available for baseline clonotypes.

As to time point: blood 2 weeks post-SBRT. The treatment is: 15 Gy SBRT to primary tumor, nephrectomy 4 weeks later. Blood was sampled at baseline, 2 weeks and 4 weeks after SBRT. The CDR3 sequence is 15 residues long. CDR1 is MNHNS and CDR2 is SASEGT in the germline V gene. Trimming took 3 bases from V and 2 from J, leaving 13 bases between them. The protocol was immunoSEQ multiplex PCR, while the TCRdb copy is restricted to in-frame clones and leaves out a portion. The table lists 150,000 to 180,000 clones, over 80% of them singletons. A remark on this clone: Its antigen is not identified.

The chain couples TRBV6-1 to TRBJ1-1; D might be TRBD1 (5 bases). Sequencing was performed on blood, taken from a patient whose treatment included radiotherapy and nephrectomy. The sequence derives from a woman between 50 and 59 years old with renal cell carcinoma. The DNA for the CDR3 is TGTGCCAGCAGTGATCCATTGGGGGGAAACACTGAAGCTTTCTTT. It specifies CASSDPLGGNTEAFF.